These T cell receptor beta chains were read from a single sample in a study of OX40 agonist ivuxolimab in advanced cancers. TCRdb's table, derived via immunoSEQ multiplex PCR, lists solely in-frame clones and lacks some. The sample lists about 83,000 clones; approximately 88% were seen once. The sequences come from CD4+ or CD8+ T cells sorted from blood, collected in a trial of the OX40 agonist ivuxolimab. The source of these receptors is an adult with an advanced solid tumor such as melanoma, head and neck, liver or kidney cancer. Both conserved end residues are trimmed from each CDR3. The D gene is left open where the match is weak.

j_call v_call d_call cdr3_aa
TRBJ1-1 TRBV10-3 NA AIRGAWMDTEAF
TRBJ1-6 TRBV7-9 NA ASQNGNSPLH
TRBJ2-5 TRBV27 TRBD2 ASSLGLAGYETQY
TRBJ1-5 TRBV5-3 NA ARSKQGSQPQH
TRBJ2-5 TRBV7-8 NA ASSEEGVRAQY
TRBJ1-2 TRBV19 NA ASTSLRGGEGYGYT
TRBJ2-7 TRBV6-1 TRBD1 ASSFRQGTPYEQY
TRBJ2-2 TRBV7-7 NA ASRLGQNTGELF
TRBJ2-5 TRBV7-3 NA ASSLRPGVKEETQY
TRBJ1-3 TRBV30 NA AWSYDRLSSGNTIY
TRBJ2-4 TRBV5-4 TRBD1 ASSATGEKNIQY